This T cell receptor beta chain appears in the sequencing data of a study of long-term antiretroviral therapy in people with HIV. Study-wide findings and caveats: ART adherence, viral resistance and therapy changes were undocumented. Diversity went up after ART and still fell short of transplant donor controls.

J gave up 8 bases and V 8 bases, and 13 bases lay outside the gene matches. From germline, CDR1 is MNHEY and CDR2 SVGAGI. The CDR3 sequence is 15 residues long. HIV-positive participants were all treated in the United States. About this clone itself: Its antigen is as yet unknown.

The run of the v3.0 immunoSEQ assay was at survey level. Data came from immunoSEQ multiplex PCR; TCRdb stores just in-frame clones and leaves some out. The sample lists roughly 27,000 clones; 85% were seen once. The sequences come from unsorted PBMCs, collected 2.3 years after starting antiretroviral therapy. This sequence originates from a man aged 40-49 years with HIV. V usage is TRBV6-5 and J usage is TRBJ2-1; 9 bases line up with TRBD2. CDR3 in DNA: TGTGCCAGCCGGTACTCGCGGGAGGGCCTCGATGAGCAGTTCTTC. Its translation is CASRYSREGLDEQFF.